Sequencing of this T cell receptor (beta chain) was carried out in a study of blood T cell repertoires in COVID-19. Study details: Collection of acute and convalescent COVID-19 samples took place in the United States, Italy and Spain. Sources were T cells, B-cell-depleted T cells, or PBMCs; the material itself was cDNA or gDNA.

Original methodology: Reference gene primer amplification gave nucleated cell count estimates. Sequencing used immunoSEQ multiplex PCR; TCRdb keeps in-frame clones, though not all of them. Clone size and V and J calls were adopted from that table, with D and trimming inferred from the DNA. The table lists 90,000 to 100,000 clones, around nine tenths of them singletons, with around 5% in the top ten. CDR1 and CDR2 (germline): SEHNR, FQNEAQ (reference sequence). Trimming removed 5 bases from V and 4 bases from J; junction bases left unmatched: 7. The CDR3 covers 14 residues. The genes are TRBV7-9 and TRBJ2-7; 8 bases are a match to TRBD1. The sequenced sample consisted of peripheral blood. The source of this sequence is a middle-aged man with acute or convalescent COVID-19. Here the CDR3 DNA reads TGTGCCAGCAGCCCCTCCGGGACAGGATACGAGCAGTACTTC. Encoded protein: CASSPSGTGYEQYF.